The 22 T cell receptor beta chains below come from one sample, sequenced in a study of low-dose radiotherapy and immunotherapy resistance in tumors. Gene-specific TRAV and TRBV primers were used for first-strand cDNA, covering alpha and beta chains. TCRs were put through 20 PCR cycles of amplification with Phusion. A constant-region primer and the V-primer adapter served as the primer pair. MiXCR, run by TCRdb on the reads, gives a single entry per CDR3 protein. This sample has 65,000 to 95,000 distinct CDR3 sequences; roughly 17% occur once, and the top ten carry roughly 1.4%. Time point denoted: after trial treatment. Treatment denoted: LDRT plus nivolumab, ipilimumab, low-dose cyclophosphamide and aspirin (RACIN trial). The starting material was PBMCs, obtained after low-dose radiotherapy plus immunotherapy. The receptor set was obtained from a male donor with prostate cancer.

The chain recombines TRBV5-1 with TRBJ2-1; 8 nucleotides align to TRBD2. The CDR3 is 15 amino acids. J gave up 7 bases and V 1 base, and 7 bases lay outside the gene matches. The germline CDR1 and CDR2 sequences are SGHRS and YFSETQ. In nucleotides, the CDR3 is TGCGCCAGCAGCTTGAGAAGCGGGAGTGGGAATGAGCAGTTCTTC. Its protein product is CASSLRSGSGNEQFF.

The sample holds many counts of this clonotype. This chain links TRBV7-2 with TRBJ2-1; D uncertain. Germline CDR1 reads SGHTA; CDR2 reads FQGNSA. The CDR3 loop spans 13 amino acids. Trimming shortened V by 3 bases and J by 9 bases, and 12 bases separated the two germline ends. In DNA form, the CDR3 reads TGTGCCAGCAGCTTGGGCTCCGTCGCTGAGCAGTTCTTC. Translated: CASSLGSVAEQFF.

At least ten counts were recorded for this clonotype. The chain combines TRBV2 with TRBJ2-3; D may be TRBD1 or TRBD2 (5 bases each). In germline, CDR1 is SNHLY, CDR2 FYNNEI. The CDR3 has 16 amino acids. Trimming took 0 bases from V and 3 from J, leaving 13 bases between them. CDR3 protein: CASSEATGPRTDTQYF. The DNA for the CDR3 is TGTGCCAGCAGTGAAGCGACGGGGCCGCGAACAGATACGCAGTATTTT.

The table lists this clonotype with many counts. V usage is TRBV7-2 and J usage is TRBJ1-1; 7 nucleotides line up with TRBD1. The germline gives CDR1 SGHTA, CDR2 FQGNSA. The V segment lost 4 bases and the J segment 1 base; nucleotides outside the gene matches: 3. This CDR3 region has 14 residues. This CDR3 is CASSSGTANTEAFF. The CDR3 bases are TGTGCCAGCAGCTCGGGGACAGCGAACACTGAAGCTTTCTTT. The full variable domain, its missing parts supplied by reference TRBV7-2 and TRBJ1-1, is GAGVSQSPSNKVTEKGKDVELRCDPISGHTALYWYRQSLGQGLEFLIYFQGNSAPDKSGLPSDRFSAERTGGSVSTLTIQRTQQEDSAVYLCASSSGTANTEAFFGQGTRLTVV.

This clonotype was seen ten or more times. The chain has TRBV3-1 and TRBJ2-7; D unresolved. CDR3 length: 18 amino acids. V lost 0 bases and J 5 bases, leaving 23 bases between the germline ends. CDR1 is LGHDT and CDR2 is YNNKEL in the germline V gene (reference sequence). The CDR3 loop reads CASSQDLLGKRALDEQYF. Written as DNA, the CDR3 is TGTGCCAGCAGCCAAGACCTTCTGGGGAAACGGGCCTTGGACGAGCAGTACTTC.

The chain links TRBV19 to TRBJ2-5; no reliable D call. The CDR3 runs 13 residues. Germline CDR1 LNHDA, CDR2 SQIVND (reference sequence). V lost 3 bases to trimming and J lost 1 base, with 6 bases between them. DNA for the CDR3: TGTGCCAGTAGTATCTTTGGCCAAGAGACCCAGTACTTC. Its translation is CASSIFGQETQYF.

The chain recombines TRBV28 with TRBJ1-5; D is perhaps TRBD1 (5 bases). The V end was cut by 9 bases, the J end by 0 bases, with 18 bases between. Germline lookup yields CDR1 MDHEN and CDR2 SYDVKM. This CDR3 contains 16 residues. The CDR3 DNA reads as TGTGCCAGTACACCTCGGGACTATTATAGCAATCAGCCCCAGCATTTT. It is translated as CASTPRDYYSNQPQHF. Looking up the rest from reference TRBV28 and TRBJ1-5 gives the full variable domain: DVKVTQSSRYLVKRTGEKVFLECVQDMDHENMFWYRQDPGLGLRLIYFSYDVKMKEKGDIPEGYSVSREKKERFSLILESASTNQTSMYLCASTPRDYYSNQPQHFGDGTRLSIL.

This clonotype was observed at least ten times. The J gene is TRBJ2-2, the V gene TRBV7-2; D might be TRBD2 (6 bases). V was clipped by 1 base and J by 5 bases, with 8 bases between them. Germline lookup yields CDR1 SGHTA and CDR2 FQGNSA. The CDR3 runs to 14 residues. The CDR3 reads CASSLVRETGELFF. Here the CDR3 DNA reads TGTGCCAGCAGCTTAGTCCGGGAGACCGGGGAGCTGTTTTTT.

This clonotype was found many times. The genes are TRBV28 and TRBJ2-4; 11 bases are a match to TRBD2. The CDR3 is made up of 13 amino acids. With V trimmed by 5 bases and J by 9 bases, 3 bases remained unmatched. Germline V lookup: CDR1 MDHEN, CDR2 SYDVKM. Here the CDR3 reads CASSIAGGIIQYF. Here the CDR3 DNA reads TGTGCCAGCAGTATAGCGGGAGGGATCATTCAGTACTTC. Full variable domain (missing parts from reference TRBV28 and TRBJ2-4): DVKVTQSSRYLVKRTGEKVFLECVQDMDHENMFWYRQDPGLGLRLIYFSYDVKMKEKGDIPEGYSVSREKKERFSLILESASTNQTSMYLCASSIAGGIIQYFGAGTRLSVL.

The chain has TRBV12-3 or TRBV12-4 and TRBJ2-1; TRBD2 aligns across 12 bases. After removal of 6 bases from V and 4 bases from J, the junction contained 4 bases not matched to a gene. This CDR3 comprises 15 residues. The DNA of the CDR3 is TGTGCCAGCAGCACAACTAGCGGGGGGTACAATGAGCAGTTCTTC. Translating it yields CASSTTSGGYNEQFF.

V usage is TRBV20-1 and J usage is TRBJ2-5; no clear D gene. Germline CDR1 is DFQATT and CDR2 is SNEGSKA (reference sequence). V lost 0 bases, J lost 7 bases, and 18 bases lay in between. This CDR3 has 15 amino acids. The CDR3 region is CSARDSSERAGTQYF. CDR3 DNA sequence: TGCAGTGCTAGAGATTCAAGCGAAAGGGCTGGGACCCAGTACTTC.

This clonotype was detected ten times or more. The chain recombines TRBV3-1 with TRBJ2-2; D not resolved. Trimming stripped 3 bases from V and 0 bases from J, with 8 bases between. CDR1 and CDR2 from the germline V gene are LGHDT and YNNKEL (reference sequence). The CDR3 has 15 amino acids. CDR3 DNA: TGTGCCAGCAGCCACTTCGGTCCGAACACCGGGGAGCTGTTTTTT. Its translation: CASSHFGPNTGELFF.

This chain links TRBV28 with TRBJ2-1, with 9 bases aligning to TRBD2. The CDR3 runs to 16 residues. The trim removed 2 bases at V and 7 bases at J, leaving 9 bases unmatched. Germline V CDR1 and CDR2: MDHEN, SYDVKM. The DNA of the CDR3 is TGTGCCAGCAGTTTAGCCTCTAGCGGGATCCCGAATGAGCAGTTCTTC. It yields the protein CASSLASSGIPNEQFF. Variable domain in full (rest from reference TRBV28 and TRBJ2-1): DVKVTQSSRYLVKRTGEKVFLECVQDMDHENMFWYRQDPGLGLRLIYFSYDVKMKEKGDIPEGYSVSREKKERFSLILESASTNQTSMYLCASSLASSGIPNEQFFGPGTRLTVL.

In this sample, this clonotype turned up many times. J is TRBJ2-7 and V is TRBV7-2; D remains unclear. This CDR3 spans 15 amino acids. V was pared by 1 base and J by 6 bases, with 16 bases between. Germline V gene data show CDR1 as SGHTA and CDR2 as FQGNSA. CDR3 nucleotide sequence: TGTGCCAGCAGCTTAGAATGGGGTAGCTCAAGCGAGCAGTACTTC. It codes for CASSLEWGSSSEQYF.

This clonotype was observed at least ten times. The chain uses TRBV29-1 and TRBJ2-7, with 8 bases matching TRBD1. From germline, CDR1 is SQVTM and CDR2 ANQGSEA. V trimming: 5 bases; J trimming: 4 bases; junction bases outside the gene matches: 10. CDR3 length: 14 amino acids. This CDR3 reads CSVTGGTGFYEQYF. The CDR3 bases are TGCAGCGTTACCGGCGGGACAGGTTTTTACGAGCAGTACTTC.

By its share, this clonotype is medium-sized. The rearrangement links TRBV28 to TRBJ2-7, with D perhaps matching TRBD2 (5 bases). Looked up from germline, CDR1 is MDHEN and CDR2 is SYDVKM. Trimming removed 6 bases from V and 4 bases from J, with 19 bases in between. This CDR3 spans 15 amino acids. This CDR3 is CASRLAPGDTYEQYF. The CDR3 bases are TGTGCCAGCAGGCTGGCCCCCGGGGATACATACGAGCAGTACTTC. Together with reference TRBV28 and TRBJ2-7, the CDR3 gives the full variable domain: DVKVTQSSRYLVKRTGEKVFLECVQDMDHENMFWYRQDPGLGLRLIYFSYDVKMKEKGDIPEGYSVSREKKERFSLILESASTNQTSMYLCASRLAPGDTYEQYFGPGTRLTVT.

This clonotype was counted between two and nine times. The chain carries TRBV19 and TRBJ2-7, with 9 nucleotides matching TRBD1. The CDR3 is 12 residues long. Looked up from germline, CDR1 is LNHDA and CDR2 is SQIVND (reference sequence). After removal of 9 bases from V and 12 bases from J, the junction contained 12 bases not matched to a gene. The CDR3 is CASGGQGGRRYF. The CDR3 DNA follows: TGTGCCAGCGGGGGACAGGGCGGACGTCGGTACTTC.

This clonotype showed up many times. The chain employs TRBV2 and TRBJ1-6; 8 positions match TRBD1. The junction had 5 bases not matched to a gene; V was cut back by 6 bases and J by 10 bases. CDR1 is SNHLY, CDR2 FYNNEI, per germline. The CDR3 extends over 13 amino acids. The CDR3 loop is CASSPDRASPLHF. DNA for the CDR3: TGTGCCAGCAGCCCGGACAGGGCCTCACCCCTCCACTTT.

This clonotype was found many times. V usage is TRBV20-1 and J usage is TRBJ1-2, with D possibly TRBD1 on 6 matching bases. The germline V gene has CDR1 DFQATT and CDR2 SNEGSKA (reference sequence). There are 13 residues in the CDR3. Trimming took off 0 bases at V and 6 bases at J, with 11 bases between the two ends. The CDR3 sequence: CSARDPGHHGYTF. The CDR3 coding sequence is TGCAGTGCTAGAGATCCGGGACACCATGGCTACACCTTC.

This clonotype was seen repeatedly, ten times or more. This chain uses TRBV25-1 with TRBJ2-1; perhaps D is TRBD1 or TRBD2 (5 bases each). The V and J ends lost 5 bases and 8 bases respectively, with 16 bases between them. CDR1 and CDR2 from the germline V gene are MGHDK and SYGVNS. The CDR3 runs to 14 residues. The CDR3 loop reads CASSIEGIWDEQFF. DNA of the CDR3: TGTGCCAGCAGTATAGAGGGGATATGGGATGAGCAGTTCTTC. Full variable domain (missing parts from reference TRBV25-1 and TRBJ2-1): EADIYQTPRYLVIGTGKKITLECSQTMGHDKMYWYQQDPGMELHLIHYSYGVNSTEKGDLSSESTVSRIRTEHFPLTLESARPSHTSQYLCASSIEGIWDEQFFGPGTRLTVL.

In its sample, this clonotype was seen many times. This rearrangement joins TRBV27 to TRBJ1-1; no clear D. V was cut by 5 bases and J by 4 bases, with 11 bases left in between. From germline, CDR1 is MNHEY and CDR2 SMNVEV (reference sequence). The CDR3 sequence is 13 residues long. The CDR3 DNA reads TGTGCCAGCAGTCCCGGATTAACCACTGAAGCTTTCTTT. This gives the protein CASSPGLTTEAFF.

This clonotype was counted at least ten times. V is TRBV21-1 and J is TRBJ2-1; the table assigns TRBD1, which was not confirmed against the DNA. TRBV21-1 is a pseudogene. This CDR3 has 22 amino acids. The CDR3 DNA reads TGTGCCAGCAGCACGCCGGGACCCCCCGATTTGAGCACGGACAACTCCTACAATGAGCAGTTCTTC. It encodes CASSTPGPPDLSTDNSYNEQFF.